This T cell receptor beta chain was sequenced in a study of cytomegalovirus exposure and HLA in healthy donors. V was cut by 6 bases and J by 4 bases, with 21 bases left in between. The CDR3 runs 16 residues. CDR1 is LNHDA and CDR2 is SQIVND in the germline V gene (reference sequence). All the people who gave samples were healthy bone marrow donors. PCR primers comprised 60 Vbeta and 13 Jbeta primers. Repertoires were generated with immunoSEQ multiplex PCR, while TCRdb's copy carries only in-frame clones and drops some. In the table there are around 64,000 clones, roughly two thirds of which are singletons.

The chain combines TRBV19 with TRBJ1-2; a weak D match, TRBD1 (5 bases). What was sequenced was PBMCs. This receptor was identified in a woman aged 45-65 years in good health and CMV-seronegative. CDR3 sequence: CASSHDLRGNPYGYTF. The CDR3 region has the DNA TGTGCCAGTAGCCATGACCTAAGGGGAAATCCCTATGGCTACACCTTC.